This T cell receptor beta chain was identified in a study of control samples from healthy donors and cancer patients. This CDR3 has 15 amino acids. Per germline, CDR1 SGHAT and CDR2 FQNNGV. V trimming: 4 bases; J trimming: 6 bases; junction bases outside the gene matches: 8. This clone was picked up one time. Sequenced by immunoSEQ multiplex PCR; TCRdb stores in-frame clones only, minus some. The sample consists of approximately 100,000 clones, roughly 92% of them appearing once. This sequence was found in a human donor in good health. The donor label of this sample is uncertain. The sample was blood. The chain is built from TRBV11-2 and TRBJ2-1, with 8 bases fitting TRBD1. DNA of the CDR3: TGTGCCAGCAGCTCAGACAGGGGCGACGCCAATGAGCAGTTCTTC. Protein sequence: CASSSDRGDANEQFF.